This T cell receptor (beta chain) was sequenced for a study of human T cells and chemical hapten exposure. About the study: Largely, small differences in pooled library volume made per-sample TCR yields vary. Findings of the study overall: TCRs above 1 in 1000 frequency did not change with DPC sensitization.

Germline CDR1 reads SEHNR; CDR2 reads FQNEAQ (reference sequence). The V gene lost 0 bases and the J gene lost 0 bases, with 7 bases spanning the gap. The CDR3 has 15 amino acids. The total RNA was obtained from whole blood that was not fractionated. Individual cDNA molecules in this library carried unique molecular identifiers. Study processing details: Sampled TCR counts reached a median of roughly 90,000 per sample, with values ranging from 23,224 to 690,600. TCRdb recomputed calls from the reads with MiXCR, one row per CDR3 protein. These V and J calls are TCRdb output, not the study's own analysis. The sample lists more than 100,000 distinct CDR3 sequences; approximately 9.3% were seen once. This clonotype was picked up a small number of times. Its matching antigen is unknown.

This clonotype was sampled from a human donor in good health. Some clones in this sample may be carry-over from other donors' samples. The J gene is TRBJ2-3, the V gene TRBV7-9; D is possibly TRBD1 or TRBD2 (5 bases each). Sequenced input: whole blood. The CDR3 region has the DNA TGTGCCAGCAGCTTAGCGAGGGGTAGCACAGATACGCAGTATTTT. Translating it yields CASSLARGSTDTQYF.